This paragraph covers one T cell receptor (beta chain) sequence. Profiled with immunoSEQ multiplex PCR; TCRdb holds only in-frame clones, not every one. This table holds approximately 300,000 clones, around nine tenths found once. These data are taken from a study of blood T cell repertoires in COVID-19. The CDR3 contains 12 residues. Germline CDR1 is MNHEY and CDR2 is SVGAGI. Trimming left V 7 bases short and J 5 bases short, with 8 bases between. The sample taken for sequencing was PBMCs or T cells enriched from blood (not recorded which). The genes are TRBV6-5 and TRBJ1-4; no definite D call. This receptor was obtained from a woman aged 25 to 45 who had recovered from COVID-19. In DNA form, the CDR3 reads TGTGCCAGCACCCCCCCGAATGAAAAACTGTTTTTT. Protein: CASTPPNEKLFF.